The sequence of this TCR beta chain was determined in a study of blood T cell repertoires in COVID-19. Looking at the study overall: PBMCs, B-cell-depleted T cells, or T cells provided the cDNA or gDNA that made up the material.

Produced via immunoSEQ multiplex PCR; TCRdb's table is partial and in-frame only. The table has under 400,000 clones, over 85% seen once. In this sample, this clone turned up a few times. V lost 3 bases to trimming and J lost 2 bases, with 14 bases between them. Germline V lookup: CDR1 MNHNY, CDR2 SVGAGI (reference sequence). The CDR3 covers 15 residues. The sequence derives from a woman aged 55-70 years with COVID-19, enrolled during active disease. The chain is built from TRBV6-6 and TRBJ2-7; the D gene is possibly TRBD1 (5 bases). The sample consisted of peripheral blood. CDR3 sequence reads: CASSYGDPGTYEQYF. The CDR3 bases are TGTGCCAGCAGTTATGGAGACCCAGGGACCTACGAGCAGTACTTC.